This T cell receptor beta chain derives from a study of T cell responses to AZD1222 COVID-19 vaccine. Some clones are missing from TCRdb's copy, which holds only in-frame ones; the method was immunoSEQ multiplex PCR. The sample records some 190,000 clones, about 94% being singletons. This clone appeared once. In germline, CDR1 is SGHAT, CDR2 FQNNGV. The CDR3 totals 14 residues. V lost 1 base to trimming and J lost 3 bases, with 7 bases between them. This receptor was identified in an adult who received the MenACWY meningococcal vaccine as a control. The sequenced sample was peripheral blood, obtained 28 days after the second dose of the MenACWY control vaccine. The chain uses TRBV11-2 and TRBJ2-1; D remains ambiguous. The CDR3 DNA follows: TGTGCCAGCAGCTTAGTCGTCAACTACAATGAGCAGTTCTTC. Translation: CASSLVVNYNEQFF. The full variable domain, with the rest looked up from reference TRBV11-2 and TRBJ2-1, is EAGVAQSPRYKIIEKRQSVAFWCNPISGHATLYWYQQILGQGPKLLIQFQNNGVVDDSQLPKDRFSAERLKGVDSTLKIQPAKLEDSAVYLCASSLVVNYNEQFFGPGTRLTVL.